This T cell receptor (beta chain) derives from a study of T cells in localized non-small cell lung cancer. Study-wide findings and caveats: Measurement of T cell clonality placed uninvolved adjacent lung highest, above the level in tumor. Density of T cells in blood, when higher, went with longer overall survival. Researchers found a median approximately 57 of the top 100 tumor clones in adjacent lung.

Profiling relied on immunoSEQ multiplex PCR, and the TCRdb table lists in-frame clones only, not all of them. The repertoire holds about 41,000 clones, with 65% to 90% as singletons. As concerns this clone: Its antigen remains unknown.

J lost 3 bases, V lost 8 bases, and 4 bases had no gene match. This CDR3 contains 14 residues. The germline V gene encodes CDR1 SGHTA and CDR2 FQGNSA. The sequence was collected from a man aged 40-75 years with stage II lung adenocarcinoma. Sample: PBMCs, taken before any cancer treatment. The chain recombines TRBV7-2 with TRBJ2-3; 11 bases fit TRBD2. In nucleotides, the CDR3 is TGTGCCAGCCATTTAGCGGGAGGGACAGATACGCAGTATTTT. Encoded protein: CASHLAGGTDTQYF.